This TCR beta chain emerged from a study of cytomegalovirus exposure and HLA in healthy donors. Study-wide results and limits: By a later analysis, the bulk of CMV-associated TCR beta chains appeared HLA-restricted. Despite most TCR sequences being rare, some public TCRs occurred in many donors. In a later analysis, common viral pathogens appeared linked to several of the most significant clusters. More than 15,000 TCR beta sequences were associated with HLA alleles at 0.05 false discovery rate in a later analysis.

Details on this clone: Its antigen remains unknown. At one boundary the junction diverges from the germline segment, which might be a read error.

The CDR3 is made up of 14 amino acids. Germline V CDR1 and CDR2: SEHNR, FQNEAQ (reference sequence). Amplification used 60 Vbeta primers and 13 Jbeta primers. Generated by immunoSEQ multiplex PCR, the TCRdb table keeps only in-frame clones and is missing some. This repertoire shows a few hundred thousand clones, roughly 70% found once; its top ten account for around 2%. The sample consisted of PBMCs. The source is a female donor in good health and CMV-seronegative. V usage is TRBV7-9 and J usage is TRBJ1-2, with 9 bases identical to TRBD1. The DNA for the CDR3 is TGTTCCAGCAGCTTCCGGGACAGGGTCTCTGGCTACACCTTC. Translation gives CSSSFRDRVSGYTF.